A single sample is the source of the 9 T cell receptor beta chains below, sequenced in a study of blood T cell repertoires in COVID-19. The repertoire was sequenced with immunoSEQ multiplex PCR; TCRdb's copy has only in-frame clones and lacks some. The sample contains some 180,000 clones, 90% of which appear only once. The material sequenced was peripheral blood. The receptors here all came from a man between 50 and 59 years old with acute or convalescent COVID-19.

V usage is TRBV27 and J usage is TRBJ2-5, with a weak D call TRBD2 (7 bases). The CDR3 sequence is 14 residues long. CDR1 is MNHEY, CDR2 SMNVEV, per germline (reference sequence). The V end was cut by 2 bases, the J end by 5 bases, with 12 bases between. Here the CDR3 DNA reads TGTGCCAGCAGTTTACGGGGGGCTCTTGAGACCCAGTACTTC. This codes for CASSLRGALETQYF.

V gene TRBV6-6 combines with J gene TRBJ2-5, with D perhaps TRBD1 (5 bases). With 4 bases removed from V and 3 bases from J, the gap between germline ends came to 9 bases. There are 13 residues in the CDR3. CDR1 is MNHNY, CDR2 SVGAGI, per germline (reference sequence). The CDR3 spells CASSLSTEETQYF. Here the CDR3 DNA reads TGTGCCAGCAGTTTGTCGACAGAAGAGACCCAGTACTTC.

This clone came up a few times. J is TRBJ1-5 and V is TRBV28; no definite D call. This CDR3 has 16 amino acids. The germline gives CDR1 MDHEN, CDR2 SYDVKM. Trimming took 2 bases from V and 2 from J, leaving 13 bases between them. DNA of the CDR3: TGTGCCAGCAGTTTAACCCCCAGGTCGGGCAATCAGCCCCAGCATTTT. Translating it yields CASSLTPRSGNQPQHF.

The chain has TRBV28 and TRBJ1-2, with 10 bases aligning to TRBD1. This CDR3 spans 16 amino acids. Germline assignment: CDR1 MDHEN and CDR2 SYDVKM. V was clipped by 6 bases and J by 2 bases; unmatched bases: 9. The CDR3 coding sequence is TGTGCCAGCAGATTTAGGCGGGACAGGGGAAACTATGGCTACACCTTC. This gives the protein CASRFRRDRGNYGYTF.

The CDR3 region has the DNA TGTGCCATCAGTGAATGGGACAGGGGGTCCTCCTACGAGCAGTACGTC. This gives the protein CAISEWDRGSSYEQYV. This chain joins TRBV10-3 and TRBJ2-7; 11 bases align to TRBD1. Germline-derived CDR1 and CDR2 are ENHRY and SYGVKD. This CDR3 spans 16 amino acids. The V segment lost 3 bases and the J segment 0 bases; nucleotides outside the gene matches: 4.

The rearrangement links TRBV6-1 to TRBJ1-5, with 7 bases identical to TRBD1. The CDR3 runs 14 residues. The V segment lost 2 bases and the J segment 4 bases; nucleotides outside the gene matches: 2. Per the germline V gene, CDR1 is MNHNS and CDR2 is SASEGT. The CDR3 coding sequence is TGTGCCAGCAGTGAACTGACAGGGAATCAGCCCCAGCATTTT. Translation gives CASSELTGNQPQHF.

CDR3: CSARGGEKLFF. Written as DNA, the CDR3 is TGCAGTGCTAGGGGGGGGGAAAAACTGTTTTTT. The V call is TRBV20-1, the J call TRBJ1-4; a weak D match, TRBD1 (5 bases). The CDR3 has 11 amino acids. Germline V gene lookup returns CDR1 DFQATT and CDR2 SNEGSKA (reference sequence). The V end lost 3 bases, the J end lost 8 bases, and 7 bases lay between the germline ends.

V gene TRBV5-5 combines with J gene TRBJ2-2; a possible D gene is TRBD1 (6 bases). From germline, CDR1 is SGHKS and CDR2 YYEKEE (reference sequence). This CDR3 has 14 amino acids. Deletions cut 4 bases from V and 2 bases from J, with 9 bases between. The CDR3 DNA sequence: TGTGCCAGCAGCAGGGACATAAACACCGGGGAGCTGTTTTTT. Translated: CASSRDINTGELFF.

The chain couples TRBV28 to TRBJ1-3; no clear D. The CDR3 has 15 amino acids. V lost 8 bases and J 3 bases, leaving 17 bases between the germline ends. Germline V gene lookup returns CDR1 MDHEN and CDR2 SYDVKM. CDR3: CASLQTPWSGNTIYF. The CDR3 DNA sequence: TGTGCCAGCCTGCAGACGCCATGGAGTGGAAACACCATATATTTT.